A selection of T cell receptor beta chains follows, all from one sample in a study of Graves' ophthalmopathy and Graves' hyperthyroidism. MiXCR, run by TCRdb on the multiplex PCR reads, gives a single entry per CDR3 protein. The sample holds 900,000 to 1,200,000 distinct CDR3 sequences, about two fifths seen once. Sequences were obtained from peripheral blood or thyroid tissue (not recorded which). These receptors were taken from an adult man with Graves' hyperthyroidism. Each CDR3 is given with its conserved first and last residue. The D gene is left open where the match is weak. Expanded clones are given a class, and other clones once, few, many or no size at all.

V	J	D	size	DNA	CDR3
TRBV6-1	TRBJ2-2	TRBD2	.	TGTGCCAGCAGTACCAGGGGGCAGCTAGCGGGAGCCGGGGAGCTGTTTTTT	CASSTRGQLAGAGELFF
TRBV29-1	TRBJ1-2	TRBD1	.	TGCAGCGTTGGACGGACAGGGGGATCTTCTAACTATGGCTACACCTTC	CSVGRTGGSSNYGYTF
TRBV28	TRBJ2-7	.	.	TGTGCCAGCACCCGCCCCGGGGGTTACGAGCAGTACTTC	CASTRPGGYEQYF
TRBV7-9	TRBJ2-1	.	once	TGTGCCAGCAGCTGGAGTTCGGAAGGCAATGAGCAGTTCTTC	CASSWSSEGNEQFF
TRBV7-9	TRBJ1-1	.	few	TGTGCCAGCAGCTTCGAAGGGGCGAACACTGAAGCTTTCTTT	CASSFEGANTEAFF
TRBV5-1	TRBJ2-7	.	.	TGCGCCAGCAGCTTGGAATATGCTAGCTCCTACGAGCAGTACTTC	CASSLEYASSYEQYF
TRBV7-9	TRBJ2-7	TRBD2	few	TGTGCCAGCAGCGACCTCCCAGGCGTGACTAGCGGCTCCTACGAGCAGTACTTC	CASSDLPGVTSGSYEQYF
TRBV7-8	TRBJ1-1	TRBD1	.	TGTGTCAGCAGCGTTCGGACAGGGGGCATTGAGAACACTGAAGCTTTCTTT	CVSSVRTGGIENTEAFF
TRBV11-2	TRBJ2-7	.	many	TGTGCCAGCAGCTTGGAGGGCAGGGAGCAGTACTTC	CASSLEGREQYF
TRBV27	TRBJ2-5	.	.	TGTGCCAGCAGTTCAGAGGGCCCACAAGAGACCCAGTACTTC	CASSSEGPQETQYF
TRBV20-1	TRBJ2-4	.	many	TGCAGTGCTCGCCCCGGGCAGGGCATTCAGTACTTC	CSARPGQGIQYF
TRBV7-3	TRBJ2-5	.	few	TGTGCCAGCAGCCAGGCCCGAGGGGGGCAAGAGACCCAGTACTTC	CASSQARGGQETQYF
TRBV20-1	TRBJ2-2	TRBD2	.	TGCAGTGACGGGAGGGCCACCGGGGAGCTGTTTTTT	CSDGRATGELFF
TRBV9	TRBJ1-4	TRBD1	many	TGTGCCAGCAGCGTATCGGGACAGGGTTCTGAAAAACTGTTTTTT	CASSVSGQGSEKLFF
TRBV2	TRBJ2-2	.	few	TGTGCCAGGGACACCGGGACCCTTAACACCGGGGAGCTGTTTTTT	CARDTGTLNTGELFF
TRBV5-1	TRBJ2-5	TRBD1	.	TGCGCCAGCAGCTTAGTTCCGGGACAGAGTTTCGTAGAGACCCAGTACTTC	CASSLVPGQSFVETQYF
TRBV7-6	TRBJ2-2	TRBD2	few	TGTGCCAGCAGCTTATTCCCGACTAGCGGGAACACCGGGGAGCTGTTTTTT	CASSLFPTSGNTGELFF
TRBV10-3	TRBJ1-2	.	.	TGTGCCATCACAGAGGGGAGCAACGGCTACACCTTC	CAITEGSNGYTF
TRBV6-5	TRBJ2-5	TRBD1	few	TGTGCCAGCAGTTACGGGGTAGGGACAGCCCAAGAGACCCAGTACTTC	CASSYGVGTAQETQYF
TRBV11-1	TRBJ2-1	TRBD1	.	TGTGCCAGCAGCTCCCGGGACAGGGTCCATGAGCAGTTCTTC	CASSSRDRVHEQFF
TRBV7-8	TRBJ1-2	.	.	TGTGCCAGCAGTGCGGCCGTTAGCTATGGCTACACCTTC	CASSAAVSYGYTF
TRBV19	TRBJ1-6	TRBD1	.	TGTGCCAGTAGTACAACGGGACAGGGGACACCCCTCCACTTT	CASSTTGQGTPLHF
TRBV9	TRBJ1-2	.	.	TGTGCCAGCAGCGCAGGTGGAGGAGACTATGGCTACACCTTC	CASSAGGGDYGYTF
TRBV5-1	TRBJ2-7	TRBD1	few	TGCGCCAGCAGCCTGGGACAGGGGGCGCGGTACGAGCAGTACTTC	CASSLGQGARYEQYF
TRBV29-1	TRBJ1-2	.	many	TGCAGCGTTGAAGGACAGGCACTCTATGGCTACACCTTC	CSVEGQALYGYTF
TRBV7-8	TRBJ1-2	.	many	TGTGCCAGCAGCCAACAGGGACGGCGAAGTAATGGCTACACCTTC	CASSQQGRRSNGYTF
TRBV20-1	TRBJ2-7	TRBD2	.	TGCAGTGCCAGGATCTACGGGACTAGCGGCCTCAAGAGCTCCTACGAGCAGTACTTC	CSARIYGTSGLKSSYEQYF
TRBV10-3	TRBJ2-5	.	.	TGTGCCATCGGCAGGGAGCGCAATCAGCCCCAGTACTTC	CAIGRERNQPQYF
TRBV6-5	TRBJ2-6	TRBD2	.	TGTGCCAGCAGTCCCCTAGGACTAGCGGGAGCGGGTGGGGCCAACGTCCTGACTTTC	CASSPLGLAGAGGANVLTF
TRBV20-1	TRBJ2-5	.	.	TGCAGTGCCCTTGCGGCGGAGACCCAGTACTTC	CSALAAETQYF
TRBV15	TRBJ1-5	.	.	TGTGCCACCAGCAGAGGAGGGGACCAGCCCCAGCATTTT	CATSRGGDQPQHF
TRBV7-2	TRBJ2-7	TRBD2	once	TGTGCCAGCACCCCCCGGTTGACTAGCGGGTTCTACGAGCAGTACTTC	CASTPRLTSGFYEQYF
TRBV6-2/TRBV6-3	TRBJ2-7	.	few	TGTGCCAGCAGTTACGTGCACTACGAGCAGTACTTC	CASSYVHYEQYF
TRBV19	TRBJ2-5	.	many	TGTGCCAGTAGTACGTCTAGCTTGGAGACCCAGTACTTC	CASSTSSLETQYF
TRBV9	TRBJ1-2	TRBD1	.	TGTGCCAGCGTAACCGGGACAGGGGGCGAGGCTCCTGGCTACACCTTC	CASVTGTGGEAPGYTF
TRBV6-6	TRBJ1-5	.	many	TGTGCCAGCAGTTACGTGGGGAGAAGCAATCAGCCCCAGCATTTT	CASSYVGRSNQPQHF
TRBV20-1	TRBJ1-6	.	.	TGCAGTGCTAGAGATAGGCGGGGGTTCAATTCACCCCTCCACTTT	CSARDRRGFNSPLHF
TRBV7-9	TRBJ2-5	.	.	TGTGCCAGCAGCTTAGATGGCGGGGGCTGGGAAGAGACCCAGTACTTC	CASSLDGGGWEETQYF
TRBV10-2	TRBJ1-6	.	many	TGCGCCAGCACCACAGGGTATGACCTCCACTTT	CASTTGYDLHF
TRBV19	TRBJ2-5	TRBD1	many	TGTGCCAGTAGTGTGGACAGGAGAGAGACCCAGTACTTC	CASSVDRRETQYF
TRBV7-2	TRBJ1-2	.	many	TGTGCCAGCAGCCAGTGGGGTCCTAACTATGGCTACACCTTC	CASSQWGPNYGYTF
TRBV6-6	TRBJ2-7	.	few	TGTGCCAGCAGTTATACCGAGAACGAGCAGTACTTC	CASSYTENEQYF
TRBV28	TRBJ1-2	.	.	TGTGCCAGCAGTTTATTAGGGCCCCATGGCTACACCTTC	CASSLLGPHGYTF
TRBV5-1	TRBJ2-7	TRBD1	few	TGCGCCACCAGCCATGACAGGGGTGGGGAAGGCGAGCAGTACTTC	CATSHDRGGEGEQYF
TRBV28	TRBJ1-6	TRBD1	few	TGTGCCAGCAGTTTATGGGGACAGGCGAATTCACCCCTCCACTTT	CASSLWGQANSPLHF
TRBV15	TRBJ1-1	.	many	TGTGCCACCAGCATCGGGACACTCAACACTGAAGCTTTCTTT	CATSIGTLNTEAFF